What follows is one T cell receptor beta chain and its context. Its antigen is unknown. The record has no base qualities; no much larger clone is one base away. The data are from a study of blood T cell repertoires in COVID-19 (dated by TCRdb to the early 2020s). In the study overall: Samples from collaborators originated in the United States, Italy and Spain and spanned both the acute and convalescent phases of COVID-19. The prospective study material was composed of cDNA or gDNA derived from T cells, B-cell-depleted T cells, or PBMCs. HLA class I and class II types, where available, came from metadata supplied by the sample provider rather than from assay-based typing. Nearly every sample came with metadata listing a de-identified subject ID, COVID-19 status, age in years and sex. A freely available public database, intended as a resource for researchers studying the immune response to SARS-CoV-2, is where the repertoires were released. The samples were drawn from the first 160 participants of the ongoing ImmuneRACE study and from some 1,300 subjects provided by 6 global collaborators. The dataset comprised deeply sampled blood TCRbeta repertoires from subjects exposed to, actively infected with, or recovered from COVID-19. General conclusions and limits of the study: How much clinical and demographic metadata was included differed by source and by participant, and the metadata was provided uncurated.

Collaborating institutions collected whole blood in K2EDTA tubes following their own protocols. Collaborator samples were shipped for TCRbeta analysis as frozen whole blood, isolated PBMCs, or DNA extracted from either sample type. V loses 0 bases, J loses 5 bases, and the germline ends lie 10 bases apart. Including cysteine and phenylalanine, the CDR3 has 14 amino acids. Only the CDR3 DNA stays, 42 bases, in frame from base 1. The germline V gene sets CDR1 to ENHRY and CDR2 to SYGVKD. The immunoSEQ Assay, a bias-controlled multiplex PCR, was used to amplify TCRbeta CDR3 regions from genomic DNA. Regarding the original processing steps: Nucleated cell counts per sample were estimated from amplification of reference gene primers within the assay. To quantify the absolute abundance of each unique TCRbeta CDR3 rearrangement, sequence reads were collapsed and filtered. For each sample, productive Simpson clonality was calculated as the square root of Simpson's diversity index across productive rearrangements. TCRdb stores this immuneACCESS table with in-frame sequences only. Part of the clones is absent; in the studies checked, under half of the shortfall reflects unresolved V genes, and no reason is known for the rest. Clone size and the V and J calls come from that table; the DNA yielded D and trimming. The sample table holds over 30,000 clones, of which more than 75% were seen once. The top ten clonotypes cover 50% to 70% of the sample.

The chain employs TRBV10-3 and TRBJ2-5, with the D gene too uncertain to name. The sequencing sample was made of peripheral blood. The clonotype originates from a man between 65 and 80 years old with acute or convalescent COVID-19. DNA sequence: TGTGCCATCAGTGAGTCATCTGTCAGGGAGACCCAGTACTTC. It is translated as CAISESSVRETQYF.